One and the same sample provided the 29 T cell receptor beta chains below, sequenced in a study of T cell repertoires and HLA-DP antigens (dated by TCRdb to 2016 to 2019). These receptors are not linked to any known antigen. Library preparation employed the immunoSEQ multiplex PCR assay. TCRdb took this table from immuneACCESS and kept in-frame rearrangements with V and J called. Such tables lack part of the clones; where checked against another copy, unresolved V genes explain under half of the gap, and the rest is unexplained. The sample table contains about 73,000 clones; only one count was recorded for roughly 77% of them. The ten largest clones capture roughly 1.5% of the sample. Sequencing was carried out using CD4+ T cells from PBMCs. Receptors originate from a man aged 60 to 75 in good health and CMV-seronegative.

The sample holds one count of this clone. The genes are TRBV6-1 and TRBJ1-2, with a tentative D call TRBD1 (5 bases). The CDR3 consists of 14 residues. Between the trimmed V and J ends, which lost 9 bases and 4 bases, there was a span of 18 bases. Germline V gene sequence: CDR1 MNHNS, CDR2 SASEGT. CDR3 DNA: TGTGCCAGTGATGAGATTGGGGGTCCCTATGGCTACACCTTC. Translating gives CASDEIGGPYGYTF.

This clone was recorded only once. The chain links TRBV7-9 to TRBJ2-3; 9 nucleotides agree with TRBD2. The CDR3 extends over 16 amino acids. J was trimmed by 1 base and V by 1 base; bases with no gene match: 3. The germline gives CDR1 SEHNR, CDR2 FQNEAQ (reference sequence). The CDR3 loop is CASSLEWTSGTDTQYF. The DNA for the CDR3 is TGTGCCAGCAGCTTAGAATGGACTAGCGGCACAGATACGCAGTATTTT.

The gene calls are TRBV2 and TRBJ2-5; 9 bases fit TRBD1. V was clipped by 5 bases and J by 2 bases; unmatched bases: 6. Germline V lookup: CDR1 SNHLY, CDR2 FYNNEI. The CDR3 is 15 amino acids. CDR3 sequence reads: CASSKDRGLQETQYF. CDR3 sequence (DNA): TGTGCCAGCAGTAAGGACAGGGGCCTACAAGAGACCCAGTACTTC.

The chain uses TRBV6-1 and TRBJ2-3, with D unresolved. Trimming took off 2 bases at V and 2 bases at J, with 11 bases between the two ends. From germline, CDR1 is MNHNS and CDR2 SASEGT. The CDR3 totals 15 residues. This chain's CDR3 is CASSEQNSPTDTQYF. Here the CDR3 DNA reads TGTGCCAGCAGTGAACAAAACTCTCCCACAGATACGCAGTATTTT.

The chain joins TRBV11-2 to TRBJ1-1; the D gene is possibly TRBD1 (5 bases). V lost 2 bases to trimming and J lost 1 base, with 8 bases between them. The length of the CDR3 is 14 residues. The germline V gene encodes CDR1 SGHAT and CDR2 FQNNGV. DNA of the CDR3: TGTGCCAGCAGCTTACAGGGAGGGAACACTGAAGCTTTCTTT. Translation gives CASSLQGGNTEAFF.

CDR3 residues: CASSASGSADTQYF. CDR3 coding DNA: TGTGCCAGCAGCGCCAGCGGGAGTGCAGATACGCAGTATTTT. The chain joins TRBV9 to TRBJ2-3; 8 bases align to TRBD2. After removal of 3 bases from V and 4 bases from J, the junction contained 4 bases not matched to a gene. The germline V gene encodes CDR1 SGDLS and CDR2 YYNGEE. This CDR3 has 14 amino acids.

The chain has TRBV5-4 and TRBJ1-1; a weak D match, TRBD1 (5 bases). CDR1 is SGHNT and CDR2 is YYREEE in the germline V gene (reference sequence). V was shortened by 0 bases and J by 1 base, with 10 bases between the two germline ends. This CDR3 spans 15 amino acids. CDR3 loop: CASSLAGGGNTEAFF. The CDR3 DNA follows: TGTGCCAGCAGCTTGGCCGGGGGGGGGAACACTGAAGCTTTCTTT.

The gene calls are TRBV29-1 and TRBJ1-2, with TRBD1 matching 7 bases. Trimming removed 6 bases from V and 7 bases from J; junction bases left unmatched: 11. The CDR3 runs to 13 residues. Germline CDR1 and CDR2: SQVTM and ANQGSEA. The CDR3 reads CSVTPKGGAGYTF. The CDR3 DNA reads as TGCAGCGTCACCCCGAAAGGGGGCGCTGGCTACACCTTC. The whole variable domain, filled in from reference TRBV29-1 and TRBJ1-2, reads SAVISQKPSRDICQRGTSLTIQCQVDSQVTMMFWYRQQPGQSLTLIATANQGSEATYESGFVIDKFPISRPNLTFSTLTVSNMSPEDSSIYLCSVTPKGGAGYTFGSGTRLTVV.

This chain joins TRBV7-2 and TRBJ2-5, with TRBD2 identical over 8 bases. With V trimmed by 3 bases and J by 4 bases, 10 bases remained unmatched. The CDR3 sequence is 16 residues long. CDR1 and CDR2 from the germline V gene are SGHTA and FQGNSA. The CDR3 sequence: CASSFSSGLAGETQYF. CDR3 bases: TGTGCCAGCAGCTTTTCCAGCGGGCTAGCGGGAGAGACCCAGTACTTC. Based on the CDR3 plus reference TRBV7-2 and TRBJ2-5, the full variable domain is GAGVSQSPSNKVTEKGKDVELRCDPISGHTALYWYRQSLGQGLEFLIYFQGNSAPDKSGLPSDRFSAERTGGSVSTLTIQRTQQEDSAVYLCASSFSSGLAGETQYFGPGTRLLVL.

V usage is TRBV5-4 and J usage is TRBJ1-4; 9 bases are shared with TRBD1. The CDR3 spans 17 residues. Unmatched junction bases numbered 15, after V lost 4 bases and J lost 8 bases. In germline, CDR1 is SGHNT, CDR2 YYREEE (reference sequence). CDR3 coding DNA: TGTGCCAGCAGCACCACGATTGCCGGGACAGGGCTGGAAAAACTGTTTTTT. Encoded protein: CASSTTIAGTGLEKLFF. Drawing the rest from reference TRBV5-4 and TRBJ1-4, the complete variable domain is ETGVTQSPTHLIKTRGQQVTLRCSSQSGHNTVSWYQQALGQGPQFIFQYYREEENGRGNFPPRFSGLQFPNYSSELNVNALELDDSALYLCASSTTIAGTGLEKLFFGSGTQLSVL.

V and J are TRBV6-6 and TRBJ1-2; D is unclear. This CDR3 region has 12 residues. The V gene's germline CDR1 is MNHNY and CDR2 SVGAGI (reference sequence). V was shortened by 11 bases and J by 8 bases, with 18 bases between the two germline ends. Written as DNA, the CDR3 is TGTGCCCATACCGGGGAAGCTCACGGCTACACCTTC. Translated: CAHTGEAHGYTF.

The chain uses TRBV10-3 and TRBJ1-2; TRBD1 aligns across 7 bases. Germline-derived CDR1 and CDR2 are ENHRY and SYGVKD. CDR3 length equals 14 residues. V lost 2 bases to trimming and J lost 8 bases; unmatched junction nucleotides: 8. CDR3 coding DNA: TGTGCCATCAGTGAGCCCCGGACAGGAGAAGGCTACACCTTC. This encodes CAISEPRTGEGYTF.

This clone was recorded a few times. This sequence joins TRBV5-1 and TRBJ2-2; TRBD1 matches at 8 bases. This CDR3 region has 16 residues. The trim removed 4 bases at V and 1 base at J, leaving 6 bases unmatched. The germline CDR1 and CDR2 sequences are SGHRS and YFSETQ. The CDR3 sequence: CASSRAGQGNTGELFF. In DNA form, the CDR3 reads TGCGCCAGCAGCCGCGCCGGACAGGGGAACACCGGGGAGCTGTTTTTT.

This rearrangement joins TRBV13 to TRBJ1-4, with D possibly TRBD1 on 6 matching bases. Germline values: CDR1 PRHDT, CDR2 FYEKMQ (reference sequence). Trimming took 6 bases from V and 2 from J, leaving 13 bases between them. There are 15 residues in the CDR3. CDR3 protein: CASRGRGYTNEKLFF. CDR3 DNA sequence: TGTGCCAGCAGGGGAAGGGGGTATACTAATGAAAAACTGTTTTTT.

The rearrangement links TRBV7-6 to TRBJ2-3; D uncertain. This CDR3 region has 12 residues. Germline loops: CDR1 SGHVS, CDR2 FNYEAQ. The V end lost 5 bases, the J end lost 6 bases, and 9 bases lay between the germline ends. The CDR3 DNA follows: TGTGCCAGCAGCGATTTGGTGGATACGCAGTATTTT. Amino acids: CASSDLVDTQYF. The variable domain in full, completed from reference TRBV7-6 and TRBJ2-3, reads GAGVSQSPRYKVTKRGQDVALRCDPISGHVSLYWYRQALGQGPEFLTYFNYEAQQDKSGLPNDRFSAERPEGSISTLTIQRTEQRDSAMYRCASSDLVDTQYFGPGTRLTVL.

This clone was picked up a small number of times. The V gene is TRBV12-5, the J gene TRBJ2-2, with TRBD1 as a possible D gene (6 bases). The CDR3 is made up of 16 amino acids. V lost 4 bases and J 0 bases, leaving 12 bases between the germline ends. Per germline, CDR1 LGHNT and CDR2 FRNRAP. The CDR3 nucleotides read TGTGCTAGTGGTTGGACGGGACAAGCGAACACCGGGGAGCTGTTTTTT. This codes for CASGWTGQANTGELFF.

This clone was seen only once. The gene calls are TRBV28 and TRBJ1-5, with TRBD1 as a possible D gene (6 bases). CDR3 size: 18 residues. CDR1 is MDHEN, CDR2 SYDVKM, per germline. The V end lost 7 bases, the J end lost 1 base, and 23 bases lay between the germline ends. CDR3 amino acids: CASTKYPDSLISNQPQHF. DNA for the CDR3: TGTGCCAGCACCAAATATCCGGACAGCTTAATAAGCAATCAGCCCCAGCATTTT.

The chain joins TRBV5-6 to TRBJ2-3, with a tentative D call TRBD2 (5 bases). The germline CDR1 and CDR2 sequences are SGHDT and YYEEEE. Trimming stripped 0 bases from V and 1 base from J, with 9 bases between. CDR3 size: 15 residues. CDR3 amino acids: CASSLVLGGTDTQYF. CDR3 nucleotides: TGTGCCAGCAGCTTGGTCTTGGGAGGCACAGATACGCAGTATTTT.

This clone was counted only a few times. The rearrangement uses TRBV6-6 and TRBJ1-2; 9 bases are shared with TRBD1. In germline, CDR1 is MNHNY, CDR2 SVGAGI (reference sequence). V was clipped by 5 bases and J by 3 bases; unmatched bases: 1. The CDR3 sequence is 13 residues long. CDR3 sequence (DNA): TGTGCCAGCAGTCGGACAGGGGACTATGGCTACACCTTC. It translates to CASSRTGDYGYTF.

The V gene is TRBV7-6, the J gene TRBJ2-6; 7 positions match TRBD1. CDR1 and CDR2 (germline): SGHVS, FNYEAQ. This CDR3 is 16 amino acids long. V shed 8 bases, J shed 2 bases, and the junction held 9 bases outside the gene matches. The DNA of the CDR3 is TGTGCCAGCTCAACAGGGGTCCCCACTGGGGCCAACGTCCTGACTTTC. Protein product: CASSTGVPTGANVLTF. Based on the CDR3 plus reference TRBV7-6 and TRBJ2-6, the full variable domain is GAGVSQSPRYKVTKRGQDVALRCDPISGHVSLYWYRQALGQGPEFLTYFNYEAQQDKSGLPNDRFSAERPEGSISTLTIQRTEQRDSAMYRCASSTGVPTGANVLTFGAGSRLTVL.

In its sample, this clone was seen a few times. The CDR3 sequence is CASSRSGAGLVTYNEQFF. The CDR3 DNA reads as TGTGCCAGCAGCCGAAGTGGGGCGGGACTAGTGACCTACAATGAGCAGTTCTTC. The chain has TRBV7-2 and TRBJ2-1; 8 bases are shared with TRBD2. CDR3 length: 18 amino acids. The junction had 14 bases not matched to a gene; V was cut back by 5 bases and J by 2 bases. CDR1 SGHTA and CDR2 FQGNSA come from the germline V gene. The full variable domain, in which reference TRBV7-2 and TRBJ2-1 provide the parts outside the CDR3, is GAGVSQSPSNKVTEKGKDVELRCDPISGHTALYWYRQSLGQGLEFLIYFQGNSAPDKSGLPSDRFSAERTGGSVSTLTIQRTQQEDSAVYLCASSRSGAGLVTYNEQFFGPGTRLTVL.

Regarding this clone: The junction shows a germline mismatch at one end, possibly a read error. The sample has other DNA sequences that encode this CDR3 too. V usage is TRBV20-1 and J usage is TRBJ2-1, with D possibly being TRBD2 (5 bases). There are 11 residues in the CDR3. CDR1 and CDR2 from the germline V gene are DFQATT and SNEGSKA (reference sequence). In DNA form, the CDR3 reads TGTAGCGCGAGCTCCTACAATGAGCAGTTCTTC. Encoded protein: CSASSYNEQFF.

V is TRBV7-2 and J is TRBJ1-3; weak D call: TRBD1 (5 bases). From germline, CDR1 is SGHTA and CDR2 FQGNSA. CDR3 size: 16 residues. V lost 1 base and J lost 0, with 10 bases in between. The CDR3 reads CASSLVMGGSGNTIYF. CDR3 nucleotides: TGTGCCAGCAGCTTAGTCATGGGGGGCTCTGGAAACACCATATATTTT.

The chain uses TRBV19 and TRBJ1-4; possibly TRBD1 for D (5 bases). This CDR3 spans 14 amino acids. Per germline, CDR1 LNHDA and CDR2 SQIVND (reference sequence). V shed 5 bases and J shed 5 bases, with 12 bases lying between them. The CDR3 sequence: CASSDTGTNEKLFF. The CDR3 coding sequence is TGTGCCAGTAGTGACACCGGGACGAATGAAAAACTGTTTTTT.

The table lists this clone with a count of one. The V gene is TRBV7-9, the J gene TRBJ1-1, with unresolved D. Germline lookup yields CDR1 SEHNR and CDR2 FQNEAQ (reference sequence). This CDR3 region has 15 residues. Deletions cut 0 bases from V and 2 bases from J, with 10 bases between. DNA for the CDR3: TGTGCCAGCAGCTTAGCGTCGGTTACTAACACTGAAGCTTTCTTT. Protein: CASSLASVTNTEAFF.

This clone was seen a handful of times. The V and J genes are TRBV18 and TRBJ1-2; D is perhaps TRBD1 (5 bases). The CDR3 sequence is 12 residues long. The germline V gene encodes CDR1 KGHSH and CDR2 LQKENI. Deletions cut 2 bases from V and 11 bases from J, with 12 bases between. This CDR3 is CASSPGDAGYTF. CDR3 sequence (DNA): TGTGCCAGCTCACCAGGTGATGCAGGGTACACCTTC.

The chain has TRBV30 and TRBJ1-5, with D possibly TRBD1 on 6 matching bases. The V gene lost 0 bases and the J gene lost 4 bases, with 13 bases spanning the gap. The germline gives CDR1 GTSNPN, CDR2 SVGIG (reference sequence). This CDR3 spans 15 amino acids. CDR3 in DNA: TGTGCCTGGAGTGTAGGGGGGCAGGGGAATCAGCCCCAGCATTTT. Its translation is CAWSVGGQGNQPQHF.

The CDR3: CASSQDLAGGFTDTQYF. The DNA of the CDR3 is TGCGCCAGCAGCCAAGACCTAGCGGGGGGATTCACAGATACGCAGTATTTT. The rearrangement links TRBV4-3 to TRBJ2-3; 11 bases are a match to TRBD2. The CDR3 totals 17 residues. Trimming cost V 0 bases and J 2 bases; bases outside gene matches: 4. CDR1 is LGHNA and CDR2 is YSLEER in the germline V gene.

This clone has a handful of counts. The rearrangement links TRBV2 to TRBJ2-5; the D is unclear. The CDR3 runs 13 residues. V dropped 5 bases and J dropped 4 bases, with 11 bases sitting between them. Germline V gene sequence: CDR1 SNHLY, CDR2 FYNNEI. CDR3 sequence reads: CASSRLFGETQYF. The CDR3 DNA reads TGTGCCAGCAGTCGACTCTTTGGAGAGACCCAGTACTTC.